A single sample gave rise to the 27 T cell receptor beta chains below, sequenced in a study of shared clonotypes between healthy human individuals. Selected positively for CCR7 and CD45RO-negative, naive CD8 cells excluded terminally differentiated effector memory CD45RA+ cells. Sequencing was performed with immunoSEQ multiplex PCR; in TCRdb, only in-frame clones are kept and a portion is missing. Of about 2.1 million clones detected, about 92% appear once; the ten largest clones hold about 1.8%. Material for sequencing was naive CD8+ T cells from PBMCs. Receptors originate from a man younger than 35 in good health. Some clones in this sample may be carry-over from other donors' samples.

Comment on this clone: The sample holds other DNA sequences that translate to the same CDR3. The chain joins TRBV28 to TRBJ1-1, with D uncertain. V was cut by 2 bases and J by 0 bases, with 7 bases left in between. CDR1 MDHEN and CDR2 SYDVKM come from the germline V gene. This CDR3 spans 14 amino acids. The CDR3: CASSLLGMNTEAFF. The CDR3 DNA sequence: TGTGCCAGCAGTTTACTCGGGATGAACACTGAAGCTTTCTTT.

V usage is TRBV5-1 and J usage is TRBJ2-1, with D perhaps matching TRBD1 or TRBD2 (5 bases each). Between the trimmed V and J ends, which lost 1 base and 1 base, there was a span of 12 bases. Germline values: CDR1 SGHRS, CDR2 YFSETQ. The CDR3 is 16 amino acids. The CDR3 DNA is TGCGCCAGCAGCTTGTCTAGGGACGGGTCCTACAATGAGCAGTTCTTC. This sequence encodes CASSLSRDGSYNEQFF.

The chain carries TRBV7-8 and TRBJ2-7; unclear D gene. The germline V gene has CDR1 SGHVS and CDR2 FQNEAQ. The CDR3 sequence is 12 residues long. V was pared by 5 bases and J by 0 bases, with 5 bases between. The CDR3 reads CASSLNSYEQYF. The CDR3 DNA reads as TGTGCCAGCAGCCTGAACTCCTACGAGCAGTACTTC.

The rearrangement links TRBV19 to TRBJ2-1; 11 bases line up with TRBD2. The CDR3 length is 15 residues. V trimming: 4 bases; J trimming: 5 bases; junction bases outside the gene matches: 4. CDR1 is LNHDA and CDR2 is SQIVND in the germline V gene (reference sequence). CDR3 DNA: TGTGCCAGTAGTAATAGACTAGCGGGAAACAATGAGCAGTTCTTC. Its protein product is CASSNRLAGNNEQFF.

This clone came up once. The chain joins TRBV9 to TRBJ1-2, with 7 bases fitting TRBD1. V lost 3 bases to trimming and J lost 5 bases; unmatched junction nucleotides: 13. CDR1 and CDR2 (germline): SGDLS, YYNGEE. The CDR3 is made up of 16 amino acids. The DNA for the CDR3 is TGTGCCAGCAGCGAGAGACAGGGTGGGCCGGGGTATGGCTACACCTTC. Amino acids: CASSERQGGPGYGYTF.

The chain recombines TRBV28 with TRBJ1-1; the D is unclear. This CDR3 is built from 14 residues. V was trimmed by 7 bases and J by 0 bases, leaving 12 bases between them. From germline, CDR1 is MDHEN and CDR2 SYDVKM. The CDR3 coding sequence is TGTGCCAGCACCCCCAGGCGGGTGAACACTGAAGCTTTCTTT. Translated, it gives CASTPRRVNTEAFF.

This clone came up a few times. The chain links TRBV2 to TRBJ1-3; D gene unclear. V gave up 3 bases and J gave up 4 bases, with 16 bases separating them. This CDR3 is 16 amino acids long. CDR1 is SNHLY, CDR2 FYNNEI, per germline. This CDR3 reads CASSDFTDRTGNTIYF. The CDR3 coding sequence is TGTGCCAGCAGTGATTTTACAGACCGGACGGGAAACACCATATATTTT.

Note on this clone: Other DNA sequences within the sample encode an identical CDR3. The chain has TRBV5-1 and TRBJ2-1; either TRBD1 or TRBD2 may fit D (5 bases each). V lost 0 bases to trimming and J lost 3 bases, with 13 bases between them. The CDR3 sequence is 16 residues long. In germline, CDR1 is SGHRS, CDR2 YFSETQ. The CDR3 loop reads CASSLEGLADYNEQFF. In DNA, the CDR3 is TGCGCCAGCAGCTTGGAGGGGCTAGCAGACTACAATGAGCAGTTCTTC.

J is TRBJ2-1 and V is TRBV7-2; D is undetermined. In germline, CDR1 is SGHTA, CDR2 FQGNSA. V was cut by 1 base and J by 6 bases, with 7 bases left in between. CDR3 length: 13 residues. Here the CDR3 reads CASSLVTGNEQFF. CDR3 DNA: TGTGCCAGCAGCTTAGTGACGGGCAATGAGCAGTTCTTC.

This chain joins TRBV7-7 and TRBJ2-1; tentative D call: TRBD2 (5 bases). CDR3 length: 14 amino acids. Trimming removed 5 bases from V and 3 bases from J, with 11 bases in between. Looked up from germline, CDR1 is SSHAT and CDR2 is FNYEAQ (reference sequence). Here the CDR3 DNA reads TGTGCCAGCAGCCAGAAGAGCGGCTACAATGAGCAGTTCTTC. Residues: CASSQKSGYNEQFF. The variable domain in full, completed from reference TRBV7-7 and TRBJ2-1, reads GAGVSQSPRYKVTKRGQDVTLRCDPISSHATLYWYQQALGQGPEFLTYFNYEAQPDKSGLPSDRFSAERPEGSISTLTIQRTEQRDSAMYRCASSQKSGYNEQFFGPGTRLTVL.

CDR3 residues: CASSLAADVQETQYF. The CDR3 DNA sequence: TGTGCCAGCAGTTTAGCGGCAGACGTCCAAGAGACCCAGTACTTC. V usage is TRBV28 and J usage is TRBJ2-5; D is unresolved. Looked up from germline, CDR1 is MDHEN and CDR2 is SYDVKM. V was shortened by 2 bases and J by 1 base, with 11 bases between the two germline ends. The CDR3 contains 15 residues.

The rearrangement joins TRBV15 to TRBJ2-7; TRBD1 matches 11 bases. With 10 bases clipped from V and 5 bases from J, the junction kept 10 bases outside the gene matches. The CDR3 contains 14 residues. Germline V gene data show CDR1 as LNHNV and CDR2 as YYDKDF (reference sequence). The CDR3 protein is CAIDRDRGAHEQYF. As DNA, the CDR3 is TGTGCCATTGACCGGGACAGGGGGGCGCACGAGCAGTACTTC.

This chain uses TRBV6-5 with TRBJ2-5; tentatively, D is TRBD1 or TRBD2 (6 bases each). The J call may be wrong; the DNA end is better matched by TRBJ2-7. The CDR3 contains 15 residues. CDR1 and CDR2 (germline): MNHEY, SVGAGI. This chain's CDR3 is CATSWGAGETYEQYF. The CDR3 bases are TGTGCCACCTCCTGGGGGGCAGGCGAGACCTACGAGCAGTACTTC.

The gene calls are TRBV15 and TRBJ2-3; TRBD2 might be the D (6 bases). The V and J ends lost 5 bases and 1 base respectively, with 13 bases between them. The CDR3 is made up of 15 amino acids. CDR1 LNHNV and CDR2 YYDKDF come from the germline V gene (reference sequence). The CDR3 is CATSGGTLGTDTQYF. The CDR3 region has the DNA TGTGCCACCAGCGGCGGGACTTTGGGCACAGATACGCAGTATTTT.

The rearrangement uses TRBV11-2 and TRBJ1-1; D possibly corresponds to TRBD1 (5 bases). From germline, CDR1 is SGHAT and CDR2 FQNNGV. The length of the CDR3 is 16 residues. V lost 4 bases and J lost 8, with 23 bases in between. This CDR3 reads CASSSYPVQGLIEAFF. The CDR3 DNA reads as TGTGCCAGCAGCTCCTACCCCGTCCAGGGTTTAATCGAAGCTTTCTTT.

The chain carries TRBV18 and TRBJ2-7; TRBD1 might be the D (6 bases). V was cut by 3 bases and J by 3 bases, with 18 bases left in between. Germline V lookup: CDR1 KGHSH, CDR2 LQKENI. CDR3 size: 16 residues. The CDR3: CASSPPIVTGDYEQYF. The CDR3 DNA sequence: TGTGCCAGCTCACCCCCAATTGTGACAGGAGACTACGAGCAGTACTTC.

The chain is built from TRBV9 and TRBJ2-7; D not certain. The CDR3 is made up of 14 amino acids. V shed 0 bases and J shed 3 bases, with 10 bases lying between them. The germline gives CDR1 SGDLS, CDR2 YYNGEE. The CDR3 protein is CASSVGGLYYEQYF. CDR3 coding DNA: TGTGCCAGCAGCGTAGGTGGTCTATACTACGAGCAGTACTTC.

This clone has a single count. The genes are TRBV28 and TRBJ2-7; D unclear. The CDR3 extends over 12 amino acids. V lost 1 base and J 2 bases, leaving 3 bases between the germline ends. Germline-derived CDR1 and CDR2 are MDHEN and SYDVKM. The CDR3 spells CASSLLTYEQYF. DNA of the CDR3: TGTGCCAGCAGTTTATTAACCTACGAGCAGTACTTC.

The chain couples TRBV11-2 to TRBJ1-4; D is unresolved. Germline loops: CDR1 SGHAT, CDR2 FQNNGV. Trimming removed 2 bases at V and 8 bases at J, with 12 bases between. CDR3 length: 14 residues. This CDR3 reads CASSLFGVEEKLFF. Written as DNA, the CDR3 is TGTGCCAGCAGCTTATTTGGGGTGGAAGAAAAACTGTTTTTT.

The V gene is TRBV27, the J gene TRBJ2-3; D is unresolved. V was pared by 5 bases and J by 6 bases, with 9 bases between. This CDR3 region has 12 residues. CDR1 is MNHEY, CDR2 SMNVEV, per germline (reference sequence). The CDR3 here is CASSIFGDTQYF. The CDR3 DNA follows: TGTGCCAGCAGTATTTTTGGGGATACGCAGTATTTT.

The chain links TRBV7-9 to TRBJ1-5; D might be TRBD1 (5 bases). In germline, CDR1 is SEHNR, CDR2 FQNEAQ (reference sequence). The CDR3 extends over 16 amino acids. The V end lost 1 base, the J end lost 1 base, and 11 bases lay between the germline ends. CDR3 nucleotides: TGTGCCAGCAGCTTAGTAAGGGGCCTGAGCAATCAGCCCCAGCATTTT. Amino acids: CASSLVRGLSNQPQHF.

This chain links TRBV7-6 with TRBJ2-5; 9 nucleotides match TRBD1. CDR3 length: 15 residues. Germline CDR1 is SGHVS and CDR2 is FNYEAQ. V lost 5 bases and J lost 5; bases outside the gene matches: 9. The CDR3 sequence is CASSAGTGSGETQYF. The CDR3 DNA sequence: TGTGCCAGCAGCGCCGGGACAGGGTCGGGCGAGACCCAGTACTTC.

The gene calls are TRBV30 and TRBJ1-1; D unclear. Germline CDR1 is GTSNPN and CDR2 is SVGIG (reference sequence). The CDR3 consists of 13 residues. V was shortened by 0 bases and J by 1 base, with 6 bases between the two germline ends. CDR3 amino acids: CAWSVQENTEAFF. The CDR3, as DNA: TGTGCCTGGAGTGTACAAGAGAACACTGAAGCTTTCTTT.

This rearrangement joins TRBV7-9 to TRBJ1-2; D remains unclear. This CDR3 is 15 amino acids long. Trimming shortened V by 1 base and J by 0 bases, and 9 bases separated the two germline ends. CDR1 is SEHNR and CDR2 is FQNEAQ in the germline V gene (reference sequence). CDR3: CASSLGPVTNYGYTF. The CDR3, as DNA: TGTGCCAGCAGCTTAGGTCCAGTGACTAACTATGGCTACACCTTC.

The V and J genes are TRBV9 and TRBJ2-3; TRBD2 matches at 14 bases. CDR1 and CDR2 from the germline V gene are SGDLS and YYNGEE. J gave up 5 bases and V 5 bases, and 10 bases lay outside the gene matches. CDR3 length: 17 amino acids. This CDR3 is CASSFTPTSGRVDTQYF. The CDR3 DNA reads TGTGCCAGCAGTTTTACCCCGACTAGCGGGAGGGTAGATACGCAGTATTTT.

The chain employs TRBV7-9 and TRBJ1-2; 10 nucleotides agree with TRBD1. The germline CDR1 and CDR2 sequences are SEHNR and FQNEAQ (reference sequence). The CDR3 spans 17 residues. The V and J ends lost 4 bases and 0 bases, in that order; junction bases with no gene match: 8. As DNA, the CDR3 is TGTGCCAGCAGCTCCCGGGACAGGGGCCTACCTAACTATGGCTACACCTTC. It yields the protein CASSSRDRGLPNYGYTF.

The chain is built from TRBV7-8 and TRBJ1-3; TRBD1 agrees at 11 bases. CDR3 length: 14 residues. Trimming at V came to 4 bases and at J to 8 bases, leaving 4 bases not matched to a gene. Germline CDR1 SGHVS, CDR2 FQNEAQ. DNA of the CDR3: TGTGCCAGCAGCTCGGACAGGGGGCTAGACACCATATATTTT. It yields the protein CASSSDRGLDTIYF.